The clone carrying this T cell receptor (beta chain) appeared a few times. The data were obtained in a study of identical twins. TCRdb reanalysed the 5' RACE reads using MiXCR and keeps one entry per CDR3 protein. This table holds 650,000 to 750,000 distinct CDR3 sequences, 21% found once. A further study also used this sample, focusing on T cells expressing NK-cell markers.

The clonotype comes from a woman aged 18-30 years in good health. Sequenced material: PBMCs.

CDR3 DNA: TGTGCCACCAGCTCCCCGTTTGCGGGAGACGTGACCCAGTACTTC. This encodes CATSSPFAGDVTQYF. The genes are TRBV15 and TRBJ2-5; 7 bases map to TRBD2. The J segment lost 7 bases and the V segment lost 5 bases, leaving 13 bases of the junction unmatched. The CDR3 loop spans 15 amino acids. CDR1 is LNHNV, CDR2 YYDKDF, per germline (reference sequence).